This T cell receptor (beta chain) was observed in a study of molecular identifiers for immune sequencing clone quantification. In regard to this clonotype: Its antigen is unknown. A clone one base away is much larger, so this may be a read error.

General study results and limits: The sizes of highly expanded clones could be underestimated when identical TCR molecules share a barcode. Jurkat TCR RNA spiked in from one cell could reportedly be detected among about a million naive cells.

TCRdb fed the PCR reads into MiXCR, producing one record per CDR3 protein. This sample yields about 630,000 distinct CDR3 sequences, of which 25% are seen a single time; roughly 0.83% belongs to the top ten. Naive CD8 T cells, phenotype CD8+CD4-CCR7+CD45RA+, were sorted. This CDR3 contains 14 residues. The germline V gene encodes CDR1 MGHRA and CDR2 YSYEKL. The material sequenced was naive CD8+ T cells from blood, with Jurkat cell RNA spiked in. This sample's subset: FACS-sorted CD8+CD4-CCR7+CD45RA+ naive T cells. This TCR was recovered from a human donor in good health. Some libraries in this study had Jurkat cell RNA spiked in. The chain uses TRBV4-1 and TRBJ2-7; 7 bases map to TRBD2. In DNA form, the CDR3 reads TGCGCCGGCAGCCAAGTTCGCGGGGGAGAAGAGCAGTACTTC. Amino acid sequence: CAGSQVRGGEEQYF.